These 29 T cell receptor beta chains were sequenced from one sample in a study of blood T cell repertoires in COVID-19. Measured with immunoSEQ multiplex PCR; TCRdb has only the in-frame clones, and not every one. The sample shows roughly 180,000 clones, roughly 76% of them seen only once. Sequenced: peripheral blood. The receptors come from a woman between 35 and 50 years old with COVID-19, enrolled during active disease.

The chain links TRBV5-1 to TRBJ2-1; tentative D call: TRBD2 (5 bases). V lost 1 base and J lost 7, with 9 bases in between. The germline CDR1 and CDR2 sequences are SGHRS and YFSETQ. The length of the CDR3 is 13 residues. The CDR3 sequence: CASSLTGSNEQFF. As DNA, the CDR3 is TGCGCCAGCAGCTTGACGGGGAGTAATGAGCAGTTCTTC.

The CDR3 DNA is TGCGCCAGCAGCTGGATGGGGACAGCAGTACCTCAGCCCCAGCATTTT. The encoded protein is CASSWMGTAVPQPQHF. The rearrangement uses TRBV5-1 and TRBJ1-5, with 7 bases aligning to TRBD1. Germline CDR1 reads SGHRS; CDR2 reads YFSETQ. The CDR3 runs 16 residues. Trimming cost V 3 bases and J 6 bases; bases outside gene matches: 12.

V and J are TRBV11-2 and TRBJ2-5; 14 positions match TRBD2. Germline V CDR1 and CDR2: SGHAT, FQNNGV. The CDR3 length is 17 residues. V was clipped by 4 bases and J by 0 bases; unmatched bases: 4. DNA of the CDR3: TGTGCCAGCAGCTGGGGACTAGCGGGAGAGGACCAAGAGACCCAGTACTTC. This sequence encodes CASSWGLAGEDQETQYF.

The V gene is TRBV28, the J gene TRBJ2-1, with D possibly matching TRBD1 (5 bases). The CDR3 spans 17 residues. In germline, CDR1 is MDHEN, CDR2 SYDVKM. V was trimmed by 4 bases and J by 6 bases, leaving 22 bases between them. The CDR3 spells CASSSTVGAIRRNEQFF. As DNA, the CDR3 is TGTGCCAGCAGTTCCACCGTAGGGGCGATAAGACGCAATGAGCAGTTCTTC. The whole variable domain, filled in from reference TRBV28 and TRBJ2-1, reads DVKVTQSSRYLVKRTGEKVFLECVQDMDHENMFWYRQDPGLGLRLIYFSYDVKMKEKGDIPEGYSVSREKKERFSLILESASTNQTSMYLCASSSTVGAIRRNEQFFGPGTRLTVL.

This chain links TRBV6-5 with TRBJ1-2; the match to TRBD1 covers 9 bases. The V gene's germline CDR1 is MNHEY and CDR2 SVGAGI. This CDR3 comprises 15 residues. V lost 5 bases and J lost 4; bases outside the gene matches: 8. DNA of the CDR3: TGTGCCAGCAGTCCTGCCGGGACAGGGACCTATGGCTACACCTTC. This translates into CASSPAGTGTYGYTF.

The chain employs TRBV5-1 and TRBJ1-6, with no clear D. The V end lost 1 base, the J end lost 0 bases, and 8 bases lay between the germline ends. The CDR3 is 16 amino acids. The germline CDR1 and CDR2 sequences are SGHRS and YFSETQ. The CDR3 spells CASSLTQSSYNSPLHF. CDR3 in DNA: TGCGCCAGCAGCTTGACACAGAGCTCCTATAATTCACCCCTCCACTTT.

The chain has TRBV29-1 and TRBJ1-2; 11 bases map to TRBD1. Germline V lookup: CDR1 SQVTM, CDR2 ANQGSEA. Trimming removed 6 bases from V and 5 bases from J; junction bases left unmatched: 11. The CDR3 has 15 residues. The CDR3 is CSVDGQGAFGYGYTF. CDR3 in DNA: TGCAGCGTCGACGGACAGGGGGCGTTCGGATATGGCTACACCTTC.

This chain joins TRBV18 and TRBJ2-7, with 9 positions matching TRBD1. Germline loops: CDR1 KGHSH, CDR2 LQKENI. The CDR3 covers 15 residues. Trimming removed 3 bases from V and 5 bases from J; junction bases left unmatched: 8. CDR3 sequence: CASSPSGTGPHEQYF. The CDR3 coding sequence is TGTGCCAGCTCACCTTCCGGGACAGGGCCCCACGAGCAGTACTTC.

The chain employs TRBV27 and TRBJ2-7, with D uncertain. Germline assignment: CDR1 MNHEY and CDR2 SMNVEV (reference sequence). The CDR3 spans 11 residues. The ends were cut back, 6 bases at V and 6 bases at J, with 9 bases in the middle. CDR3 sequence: CASSSGGEQYV. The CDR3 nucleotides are TGTGCCAGCAGCTCCGGTGGCGAGCAGTACGTC.

The CDR3 nucleotides are TGTGCCAGCAGCCAAGTCGGTTCTGGTTCCGGGGAGCTGTTTTTT. Its protein product is CASSQVGSGSGELFF. The chain is built from TRBV4-2 and TRBJ2-2; D remains unclear. CDR3 size: 15 residues. The germline V gene encodes CDR1 LGHNA and CDR2 YNFKEQ. V was clipped by 1 base and J by 6 bases, with 12 bases between them.

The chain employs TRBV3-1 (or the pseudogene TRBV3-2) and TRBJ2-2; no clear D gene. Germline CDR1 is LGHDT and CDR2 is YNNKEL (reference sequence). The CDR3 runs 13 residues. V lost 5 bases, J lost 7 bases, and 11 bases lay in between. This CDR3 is CASSKRLVGELFF. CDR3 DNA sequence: TGTGCCAGCAGCAAAAGACTGGTCGGGGAGCTGTTTTTT.

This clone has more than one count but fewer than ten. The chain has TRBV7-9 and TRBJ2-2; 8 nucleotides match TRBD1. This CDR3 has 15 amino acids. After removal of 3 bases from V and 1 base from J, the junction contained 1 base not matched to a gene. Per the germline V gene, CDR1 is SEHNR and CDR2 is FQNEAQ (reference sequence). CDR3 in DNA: TGTGCCAGCAGCTTGGGGACAGGGAACACCGGGGAGCTGTTTTTT. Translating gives CASSLGTGNTGELFF.

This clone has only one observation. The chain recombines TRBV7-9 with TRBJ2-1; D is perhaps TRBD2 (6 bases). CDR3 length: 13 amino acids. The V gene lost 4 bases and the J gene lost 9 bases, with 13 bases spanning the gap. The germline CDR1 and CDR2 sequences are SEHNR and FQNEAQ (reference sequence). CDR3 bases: TGTGCCAGCAGCTCGGGACTCCAGGTTGAGCAGTTCTTC. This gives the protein CASSSGLQVEQFF.

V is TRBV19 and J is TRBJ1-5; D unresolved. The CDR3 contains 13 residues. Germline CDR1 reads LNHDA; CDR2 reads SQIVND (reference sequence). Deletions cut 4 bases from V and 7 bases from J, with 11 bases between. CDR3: CASSKGVRQPQHF. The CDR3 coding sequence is TGTGCCAGTAGTAAAGGAGTCCGGCAGCCCCAGCATTTT.

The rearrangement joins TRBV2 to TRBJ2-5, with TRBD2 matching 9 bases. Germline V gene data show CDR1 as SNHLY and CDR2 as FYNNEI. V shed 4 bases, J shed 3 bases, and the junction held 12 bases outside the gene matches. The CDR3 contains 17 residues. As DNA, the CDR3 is TGTGCCAGCAGTGCATCGTCTCGGCGGGGGGGCAAAGAGACCCAGTACTTC. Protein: CASSASSRRGGKETQYF.

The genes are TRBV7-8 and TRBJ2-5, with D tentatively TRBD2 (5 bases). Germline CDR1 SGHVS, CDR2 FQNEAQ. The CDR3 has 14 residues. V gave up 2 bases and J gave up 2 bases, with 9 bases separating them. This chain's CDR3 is CASSLRRGQETQYF. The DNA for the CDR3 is TGTGCCAGCAGCTTAAGGCGAGGGCAAGAGACCCAGTACTTC.

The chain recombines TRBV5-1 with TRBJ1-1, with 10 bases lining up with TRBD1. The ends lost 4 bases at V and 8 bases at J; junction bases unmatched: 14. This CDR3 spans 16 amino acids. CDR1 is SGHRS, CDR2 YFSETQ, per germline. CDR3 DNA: TGCGCCAGCAGCGTCACCCTAGGACAGGGGGGAGGCGAAGCTTTCTTT. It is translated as CASSVTLGQGGGEAFF.

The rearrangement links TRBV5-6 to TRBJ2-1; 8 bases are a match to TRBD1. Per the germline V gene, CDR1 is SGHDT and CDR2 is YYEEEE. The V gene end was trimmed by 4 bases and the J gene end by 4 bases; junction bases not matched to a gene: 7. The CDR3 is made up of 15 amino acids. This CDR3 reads CASSPTGQGYNEQFF. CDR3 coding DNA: TGTGCCAGCAGCCCCACCGGACAGGGATACAATGAGCAGTTCTTC.

The CDR3 is CASSREVANQPQHF. CDR3 DNA: TGTGCCAGCTCTCGGGAAGTAGCTAATCAGCCCCAGCATTTT. The chain employs TRBV6-5 and TRBJ1-5; D call uncertain. This CDR3 comprises 14 residues. Trimming cost V 8 bases and J 4 bases, with 15 bases left between them. Germline CDR1 MNHEY, CDR2 SVGAGI.

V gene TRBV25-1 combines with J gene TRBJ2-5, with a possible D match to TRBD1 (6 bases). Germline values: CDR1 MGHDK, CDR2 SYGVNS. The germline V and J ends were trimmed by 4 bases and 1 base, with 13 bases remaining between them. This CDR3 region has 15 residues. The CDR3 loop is CASSGAGVGQETQYF. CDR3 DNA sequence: TGTGCCAGCAGTGGCGCAGGGGTTGGCCAAGAGACCCAGTACTTC. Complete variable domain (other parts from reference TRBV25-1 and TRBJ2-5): EADIYQTPRYLVIGTGKKITLECSQTMGHDKMYWYQQDPGMELHLIHYSYGVNSTEKGDLSSESTVSRIRTEHFPLTLESARPSHTSQYLCASSGAGVGQETQYFGPGTRLLVL.

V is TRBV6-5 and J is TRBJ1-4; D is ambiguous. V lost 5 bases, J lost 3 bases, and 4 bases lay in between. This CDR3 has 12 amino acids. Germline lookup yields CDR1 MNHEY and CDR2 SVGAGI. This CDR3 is CASSRSNEKLFF. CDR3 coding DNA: TGTGCCAGCAGTCGTTCTAATGAAAAACTGTTTTTT.

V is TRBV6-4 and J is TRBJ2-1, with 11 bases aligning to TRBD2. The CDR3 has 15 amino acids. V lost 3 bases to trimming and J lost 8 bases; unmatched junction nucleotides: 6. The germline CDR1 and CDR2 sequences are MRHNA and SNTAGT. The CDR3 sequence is CASSDGSGGADEQFF. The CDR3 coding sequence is TGTGCCAGCAGTGATGGTAGCGGGGGGGCCGATGAGCAGTTCTTC.

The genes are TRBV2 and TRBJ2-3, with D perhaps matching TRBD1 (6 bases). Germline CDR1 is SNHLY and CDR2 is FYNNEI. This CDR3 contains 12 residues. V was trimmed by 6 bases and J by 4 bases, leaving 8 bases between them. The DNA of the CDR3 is TGTGCCAGCAGAGGACAGCCAGATACGCAGTATTTT. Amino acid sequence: CASRGQPDTQYF.

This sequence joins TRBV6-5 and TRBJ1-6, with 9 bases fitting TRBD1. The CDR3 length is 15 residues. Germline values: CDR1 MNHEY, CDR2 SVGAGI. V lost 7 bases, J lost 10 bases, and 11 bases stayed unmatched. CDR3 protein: CASTPGGQGESPLHF. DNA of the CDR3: TGTGCCAGCACCCCCGGGGGACAGGGCGAGTCACCCCTCCACTTT.

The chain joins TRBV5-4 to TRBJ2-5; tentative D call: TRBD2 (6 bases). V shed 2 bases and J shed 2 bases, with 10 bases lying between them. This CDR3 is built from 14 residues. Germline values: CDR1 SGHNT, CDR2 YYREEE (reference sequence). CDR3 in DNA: TGTGCCAGCAGCTTTATAGCGGCACAAGAGACCCAGTACTTC. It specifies CASSFIAAQETQYF.

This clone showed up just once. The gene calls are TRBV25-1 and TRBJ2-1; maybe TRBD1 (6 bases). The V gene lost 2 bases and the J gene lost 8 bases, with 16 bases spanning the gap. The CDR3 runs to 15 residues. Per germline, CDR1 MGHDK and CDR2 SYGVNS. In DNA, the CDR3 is TGTGCCAGCAGTGAACCCCTGAGCAACAGGGATGAGCAGTTCTTC. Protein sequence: CASSEPLSNRDEQFF. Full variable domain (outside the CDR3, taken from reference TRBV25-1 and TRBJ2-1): EADIYQTPRYLVIGTGKKITLECSQTMGHDKMYWYQQDPGMELHLIHYSYGVNSTEKGDLSSESTVSRIRTEHFPLTLESARPSHTSQYLCASSEPLSNRDEQFFGPGTRLTVL.

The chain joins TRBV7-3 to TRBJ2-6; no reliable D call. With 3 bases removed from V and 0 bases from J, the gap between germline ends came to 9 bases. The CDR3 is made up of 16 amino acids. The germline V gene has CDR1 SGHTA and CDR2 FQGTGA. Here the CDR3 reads CASSLTHHSGANVLTF. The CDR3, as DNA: TGTGCCAGCAGCTTGACTCACCACTCTGGGGCCAACGTCCTGACTTTC.

CDR3 coding DNA: TGTGCCAGCAGTCCCTCGGGGGGCTCTGGAAACACCATATATTTT. Translation: CASSPSGGSGNTIYF. The chain links TRBV6-5 to TRBJ1-3; possible D gene TRBD1, 5 bases. The V and J ends lost 5 bases and 0 bases respectively, with 11 bases between them. CDR1 and CDR2 (germline): MNHEY, SVGAGI. This CDR3 is built from 15 residues.

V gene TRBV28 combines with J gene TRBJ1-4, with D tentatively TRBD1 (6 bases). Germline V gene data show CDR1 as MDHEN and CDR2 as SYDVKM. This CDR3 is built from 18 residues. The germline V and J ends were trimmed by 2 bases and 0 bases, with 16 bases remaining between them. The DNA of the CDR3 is TGTGCCAGCAGTTTAGGACAGTCCTTGTTTGCAACTAATGAAAAACTGTTTTTT. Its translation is CASSLGQSLFATNEKLFF.